This T cell receptor beta chain comes out of a study of early T cells in non-severe SARS-CoV-2 infection. TCRdb redid the calling of the 5' RACE reads with MiXCR, one entry per CDR3 protein. The sample records fewer than 75,000 distinct CDR3 sequences, less than 20% being singletons. This CDR3 has 15 amino acids. The J segment lost 1 base and the V segment lost 6 bases, leaving 4 bases of the junction unmatched. Germline lookup yields CDR1 MNHEY and CDR2 SVGAGI. The clonotype comes from an adult who was a healthcare worker with PCR-confirmed SARS-CoV-2 infection or an uninfected control (not recorded which). The specimen was whole blood, collected at baseline. This chain uses TRBV6-5 with TRBJ2-5; 11 bases line up with TRBD1. The CDR3 is CASRLGTGGQETQYF. CDR3 nucleotides: TGTGCCAGCAGGCTTGGGACAGGGGGCCAAGAGACCCAGTACTTC.